This T cell receptor (beta chain) was identified during a study of blood T cell repertoires in COVID-19. Study in general: Spain, Italy and the United States supplied samples that represented acute and convalescent COVID-19. T cells, B-cell-depleted T cells, or PBMCs provided the cDNA or gDNA that served as material.

This clone has a single count. In the authors' workflow: Cell counts per sample came from amplifying reference gene primers. Measured with immunoSEQ multiplex PCR; TCRdb has only the in-frame clones, and not every one. D and trimming were read from the DNA, whereas the V and J calls and clone size are those reported in that table. The table has around 100,000 clones, approximately 87% seen once. The germline CDR1 and CDR2 sequences are SGHRS and YFSETQ. CDR3 size: 15 residues. V was cut by 4 bases and J by 1 base, with 15 bases left in between. The sample consisted of peripheral blood. The chain is built from TRBV5-1 and TRBJ2-7; possibly TRBD1 for D (6 bases). The sequence derives from a human donor in a cohort sampled during active COVID-19. In nucleotides, the CDR3 is TGCGCCAGCAGCCTGGTGGGGGCTCTTTCCTACGAGCAGTACTTC. Residues: CASSLVGALSYEQYF.